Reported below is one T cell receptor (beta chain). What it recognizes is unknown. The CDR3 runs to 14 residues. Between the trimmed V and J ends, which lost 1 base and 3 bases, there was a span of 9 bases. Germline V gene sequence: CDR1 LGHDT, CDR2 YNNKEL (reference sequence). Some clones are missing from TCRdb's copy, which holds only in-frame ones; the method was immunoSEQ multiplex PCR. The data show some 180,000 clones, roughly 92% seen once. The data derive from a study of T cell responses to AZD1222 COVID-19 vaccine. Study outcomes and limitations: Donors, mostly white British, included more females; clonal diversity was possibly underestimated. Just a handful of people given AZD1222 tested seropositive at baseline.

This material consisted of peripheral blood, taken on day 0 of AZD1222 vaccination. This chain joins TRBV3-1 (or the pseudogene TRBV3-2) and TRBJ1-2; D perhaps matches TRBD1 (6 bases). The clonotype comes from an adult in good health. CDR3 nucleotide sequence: TGTGCCAGCAGCCAAGGCAGGGGCGACTATGGCTACACCTTC. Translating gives CASSQGRGDYGYTF.